One sample yielded the 26 T cell receptor beta chains listed below, sequenced in a study of T cell repertoires in cytomegalovirus infection (dated by TCRdb to between 2018 and 2021). The run used an Illumina HiSeq 1500. TCRdb reprocessing: public reads trimmed at Q25 with fastp, clones called with MiXCR, in-frame beta chains kept. Rows are unified per CDR3 protein, each entry keeping the most common DNA and genes. The sample data list about 360,000 distinct CDR3 sequences, and roughly 18% of these were observed just once. The ten largest account for less than 9.5% of the sample. The sample consisted of PBMCs. Every receptor here comes from a human donor in good health (CMV status not recorded). Some clones in this sample may be carry-over from other donors' samples.

This clonotype appeared a few times. The chain joins TRBV30 to TRBJ2-7; a possible D gene is TRBD2 (7 bases). There are 15 residues in the CDR3. Germline V gives CDR1 GTSNPN, CDR2 SVGIG (reference sequence). V was pared by 3 bases and J by 2 bases, with 17 bases between. The CDR3 here is CAWSPLGGPTYEQYF. The CDR3 DNA follows: TGTGCCTGGAGCCCACTCGGGGGGCCAACCTACGAGCAGTACTTC.

This clonotype was detected a few times. The chain combines TRBV15 with TRBJ2-1; D not certain. This CDR3 has 13 amino acids. Germline CDR1 and CDR2: LNHNV and YYDKDF (reference sequence). Between the trimmed V and J ends, which lost 3 bases and 8 bases, there was a span of 11 bases. The DNA of the CDR3 is TGTGCCACCAGCAGGGACCATCTAGATGAGCAGTTCTTC. The encoded protein is CATSRDHLDEQFF.

This chain joins TRBV18 and TRBJ1-2; the match to TRBD1 covers 7 bases. The germline gives CDR1 KGHSH, CDR2 LQKENI. V was pared by 5 bases and J by 1 base, with 1 base of the junction left unmatched. The CDR3 length is 13 residues. The CDR3 is CASSGDSNYGYTF. Written as DNA, the CDR3 is TGTGCCAGCTCAGGGGACAGTAACTATGGCTACACCTTC.

This clonotype appeared many times. The chain joins TRBV6-1 to TRBJ2-5; a possible D gene is TRBD1 (6 bases). The V gene lost 6 bases and the J gene lost 1 base, with 12 bases spanning the gap. The CDR3 has 14 amino acids. The V gene's germline CDR1 is MNHNS and CDR2 SASEGT. The CDR3 nucleotides read TGTGCCAGCAGCCGCCACAGGGTCCAAGAGACCCAGTACTTC. It translates to CASSRHRVQETQYF.

The chain couples TRBV28 to TRBJ2-5, with TRBD2 matching over 9 bases. CDR1 and CDR2 from the germline V gene are MDHEN and SYDVKM. The CDR3 is 16 amino acids. The J segment lost 4 bases and the V segment lost 5 bases, leaving 11 bases of the junction unmatched. The CDR3 reads CASSPLAGVVGETQYF. For the CDR3, the DNA is TGTGCCAGCAGTCCCTTAGCGGGAGTGGTAGGAGAGACCCAGTACTTC. Full variable domain (missing parts from reference TRBV28 and TRBJ2-5): DVKVTQSSRYLVKRTGEKVFLECVQDMDHENMFWYRQDPGLGLRLIYFSYDVKMKEKGDIPEGYSVSREKKERFSLILESASTNQTSMYLCASSPLAGVVGETQYFGPGTRLLVL.

V is TRBV2 and J is TRBJ1-5; D is perhaps TRBD1 (6 bases). The CDR3 has 14 residues. Trimming shortened V by 4 bases and J by 1 base, and 8 bases separated the two germline ends. Germline V gene data show CDR1 as SNHLY and CDR2 as FYNNEI. DNA for the CDR3: TGTGCCAGCAGTGGTGGACAGAGCAATCAGCCCCAGCATTTT. Its protein is CASSGGQSNQPQHF.

J is TRBJ1-4 and V is TRBV20-1; tentative D call: TRBD1 (5 bases). The CDR3 spans 13 residues. Trimming took 5 bases from V and 7 from J, leaving 14 bases between them. In germline, CDR1 is DFQATT, CDR2 SNEGSKA (reference sequence). CDR3 nucleotides: TGCAGTGCTCGGGACGAACGGGGTGAAAAACTGTTTTTT. Translating gives CSARDERGEKLFF.

This clonotype was counted ten times or more. The chain employs TRBV11-2 and TRBJ1-1; D might be TRBD1 (6 bases). The germline V gene has CDR1 SGHAT and CDR2 FQNNGV. The CDR3 loop spans 13 amino acids. V shed 5 bases and J shed 13 bases, with 20 bases lying between them. CDR3: CASSQGTGTLVFF. DNA of the CDR3: TGTGCCAGCAGCCAAGGAACCGGGACACTCGTTTTCTTT.

This clonotype was picked up many times. The V and J genes are TRBV5-4 and TRBJ2-5; 9 nucleotides match TRBD1. J was trimmed by 4 bases and V by 3 bases; bases with no gene match: 7. CDR3 length: 15 amino acids. From germline, CDR1 is SGHNT and CDR2 YYREEE (reference sequence). This chain's CDR3 is CASSSGGQGLETQYF. Written as DNA, the CDR3 is TGTGCCAGCAGCTCTGGGGGACAGGGTTTAGAGACCCAGTACTTC.

The chain joins TRBV7-9 to TRBJ1-3, with D perhaps matching TRBD1 (5 bases). The CDR3 sequence is 14 residues long. Per the germline V gene, CDR1 is SEHNR and CDR2 is FQNEAQ (reference sequence). The germline V and J ends were trimmed by 1 base and 3 bases, with 7 bases remaining between them. In nucleotides, the CDR3 is TGTGCCAGCAGCTTAGGGGGCAATGGAAACACCATATATTTT. Its translation is CASSLGGNGNTIYF.

The chain links TRBV6-2 or TRBV6-3 to TRBJ1-2, with D uncertain. The V and J ends lost 6 bases and 4 bases respectively, with 12 bases between them. This CDR3 region has 13 residues. The germline gives CDR1 MNHEY, CDR2 SVGEGT. The CDR3 coding sequence is TGTGCCAGCAGCGCCGTTGGAGTCTATGGCTACACCTTC. Its protein product is CASSAVGVYGYTF.

This clonotype was detected many times. The J gene is TRBJ2-1, the V gene TRBV7-9; 9 bases match TRBD2. Germline V gene sequence: CDR1 SEHNR, CDR2 FQNEAQ (reference sequence). The CDR3 totals 16 residues. J lost 3 bases, V lost 2 bases, and 5 bases had no gene match. The CDR3 DNA reads TGTGCCAGCAGCTTAAGTCTAGCGGGAAGCTACAATGAGCAGTTCTTC. Translation gives CASSLSLAGSYNEQFF. Based on the CDR3 plus reference TRBV7-9 and TRBJ2-1, the full variable domain is DTGVSQNPRHKITKRGQNVTFRCDPISEHNRLYWYRQTLGQGPEFLTYFQNEAQLEKSRLLSDRFSAERPKGSFSTLEIQRTEQGDSAMYLCASSLSLAGSYNEQFFGPGTRLTVL.

V and J are TRBV19 and TRBJ2-7; D is undetermined. Trimming cost V 3 bases and J 3 bases, with 9 bases left between them. This CDR3 comprises 13 residues. Germline V gene data show CDR1 as LNHDA and CDR2 as SQIVND (reference sequence). The CDR3 nucleotides read TGTGCCAGTAGTATTAGTCTCTACTACGAGCAGTACTTC. Translating gives CASSISLYYEQYF.

This clonotype was seen ten or more times. This chain connects TRBV7-2 to TRBJ1-1, with no clear D. The CDR3 runs 12 residues. Germline-derived CDR1 and CDR2 are SGHTA and FQGNSA. The germline V and J ends were trimmed by 4 bases and 11 bases, with 14 bases remaining between them. In DNA, the CDR3 is TGTGCCAGCAGCTACACAGAAATGGGGGCTTTCTTT. Translating gives CASSYTEMGAFF.

This clonotype turned up a few times. The V and J genes are TRBV5-1 and TRBJ2-3; no clear D gene. This CDR3 spans 13 amino acids. V lost 4 bases, J lost 5 bases, and 11 bases lay in between. Per germline, CDR1 SGHRS and CDR2 YFSETQ. For the CDR3, the DNA is TGCGCCAGCAGCCTTCGCCCGGGAGATACGCAGTATTTT. This gives the protein CASSLRPGDTQYF. Based on the CDR3 plus reference TRBV5-1 and TRBJ2-3, the full variable domain is KAGVTQTPRYLIKTRGQQVTLSCSPISGHRSVSWYQQTPGQGLQFLFEYFSETQRNKGNFPGRFSGRQFSNSRSEMNVSTLELGDSALYLCASSLRPGDTQYFGPGTRLTVL.

Only a few counts were recorded for this clonotype. The rearrangement links TRBV12-3 or TRBV12-4 to TRBJ2-5; 11 bases match TRBD2. The CDR3 is made up of 14 amino acids. Trimming removed 6 bases from V and 7 bases from J; junction bases left unmatched: 7. In DNA, the CDR3 is TGTGCCAGCAGGGAGACGACTAGCGGGGCGACCCAGTACTTC. Translated: CASRETTSGATQYF.

The chain carries TRBV6-5 and TRBJ1-2, with 8 bases fitting TRBD1. J lost 7 bases, V lost 6 bases, and 16 bases had no gene match. Germline CDR1 reads MNHEY; CDR2 reads SVGAGI. The CDR3 runs to 16 residues. The CDR3 loop reads CASSRHPQGGVGGYTF. In nucleotides, the CDR3 is TGTGCCAGCAGCCGCCACCCACAGGGGGGAGTCGGTGGCTACACCTTC.

The rearrangement links TRBV7-7 to TRBJ1-1, with no clear D. Trimming took off 1 base at V and 5 bases at J, with 8 bases between the two ends. This CDR3 comprises 13 residues. CDR1 and CDR2 (germline): SSHAT, FNYEAQ (reference sequence). In DNA, the CDR3 is TGTGCCAGCAGCTTAGGAGAGGATACTGAAGCTTTCTTT. Its translation: CASSLGEDTEAFF.

This clonotype was counted at least ten times. The V and J genes are TRBV7-2 and TRBJ1-2; no reliable D call. This CDR3 contains 13 residues. V gave up 5 bases and J gave up 1 base, with 8 bases separating them. CDR1 and CDR2 from the germline V gene are SGHTA and FQGNSA. CDR3 DNA sequence: TGTGCCAGCAGCCCTCAGAGTAACTATGGCTACACCTTC. This encodes CASSPQSNYGYTF.

This clonotype has a count of ten or more. The V and J genes are TRBV7-9 and TRBJ1-1, with D possibly TRBD1 on 5 matching bases. Per germline, CDR1 SEHNR and CDR2 FQNEAQ (reference sequence). V lost 3 bases and J 5 bases, leaving 10 bases between the germline ends. The CDR3 length is 13 residues. The chain's CDR3 is CASSLAGITEAFF. The CDR3 region has the DNA TGTGCCAGCAGCTTGGCAGGGATAACTGAAGCTTTCTTT.

This chain joins TRBV2 and TRBJ1-4; TRBD1 is a possible D gene (5 bases). The germline V and J ends were trimmed by 7 bases and 8 bases, with 20 bases remaining between them. Germline V gene data show CDR1 as SNHLY and CDR2 as FYNNEI. The length of the CDR3 is 15 residues. CDR3 nucleotide sequence: TGTGCCAGCAACCCCGAAAGGGGATTGGAGGAAAAACTGTTTTTT. This encodes CASNPERGLEEKLFF.

This clonotype was found many times. V gene TRBV7-8 combines with J gene TRBJ2-5; D not certain. V was clipped by 1 base and J by 3 bases, with 6 bases between them. Germline V CDR1 and CDR2: SGHVS, FQNEAQ. The CDR3 consists of 13 residues. The CDR3 spells CASSLGLKETQYF. The CDR3 DNA reads TGTGCCAGCAGCTTAGGACTCAAAGAGACCCAGTACTTC.

This clonotype was seen just once. The chain links TRBV6-6 to TRBJ1-1; D is possibly TRBD1 (6 bases). Trimming cost V 11 bases and J 9 bases, with 13 bases left between them. Germline V gene lookup returns CDR1 MNHNY and CDR2 SVGAGI (reference sequence). The CDR3 runs 10 residues. As DNA, the CDR3 is TGTGCCGCGGGGGGACACAAAGCTTTCTTT. It yields the protein CAAGGHKAFF.

This chain links TRBV28 with TRBJ1-2; TRBD1 agrees at 7 bases. CDR3 length: 13 residues. Looked up from germline, CDR1 is MDHEN and CDR2 is SYDVKM. Trimming removed 8 bases from V and 3 bases from J; junction bases left unmatched: 6. The CDR3 reads CASRARGDYGYTF. The CDR3 bases are TGTGCCAGCCGGGCCAGGGGGGACTATGGCTACACCTTC.

This clonotype was observed many times. The chain joins TRBV7-9 to TRBJ1-2, with D perhaps TRBD1 (5 bases). This CDR3 spans 14 amino acids. The V gene lost 3 bases and the J gene lost 5 bases, with 13 bases spanning the gap. Germline CDR1 and CDR2: SEHNR and FQNEAQ (reference sequence). CDR3 in amino acids: CASSFGHSAYGYTF. DNA of the CDR3: TGTGCCAGCAGCTTTGGACACTCAGCTTATGGCTACACCTTC.

This clonotype was found a few times. The rearrangement uses TRBV7-6 and TRBJ2-5; tentative D call: TRBD2 (6 bases). The germline V and J ends were trimmed by 2 bases and 0 bases, with 7 bases remaining between them. Germline V gene data show CDR1 as SGHVS and CDR2 as FNYEAQ. The CDR3 covers 14 residues. The CDR3 DNA sequence: TGTGCCAGCAGCTTATGGGACTACCAAGAGACCCAGTACTTC. This encodes CASSLWDYQETQYF.